This T cell receptor beta chain derives from a study of T-cell memory formation after mild COVID-19. Findings and caveats of the study: Contracting CD4+ clones sat mainly in CM and EM; CD8+ in EMRA. Day 15 to 85 contractors were CD4/CD8 balanced; later expanders leaned CD4+. Pre-infection memory harbored some responding clones, suggesting cross-reactive memory joined.

5'RACE primed from the constant segment yielded TCR alpha and TCR beta cDNA libraries bearing sample barcodes and UMIs. One entry per CDR3 protein, called by TCRdb with MiXCR from the 5' RACE reads. In the table there are about 600,000 distinct CDR3 sequences, roughly a fifth of which are singletons. V was trimmed by 5 bases and J by 12 bases, leaving 23 bases between them. Germline V gene lookup returns CDR1 MNHEY and CDR2 SVGEGT. The CDR3 loop spans 14 amino acids. The table lists this clonotype with a few counts. Its specificity is not known. The sequence was collected from an adult woman who had mild COVID-19 (a few samples of this study predate the infection). Cell type and time point are not known. The gene calls are TRBV6-2 or TRBV6-3 and TRBJ2-7; D not resolved. Material for sequencing was PBMCs or a T cell subset sorted from them (not recorded which). The CDR3 protein is CASSTHAPASSAYF. CDR3 bases: TGTGCCAGCAGTACCCACGCCCCGGCGTCAAGCGCGTACTTC.